The 14 T cell receptor beta chains reported below all come from one sample, sequenced in a study of cytomegalovirus exposure and HLA in healthy donors. Use of 60 Vbeta and 13 Jbeta primers characterized the PCR. Sequenced by immunoSEQ multiplex PCR; TCRdb stores in-frame clones only, minus some. The sample yields about 120,000 clones, around 65% seen once. Sequenced: PBMCs. These receptors were taken from a man aged 18-30 years in good health and CMV-seronegative.

The chain joins TRBV28 to TRBJ1-5; D is undetermined. The CDR3 extends over 16 amino acids. Looked up from germline, CDR1 is MDHEN and CDR2 is SYDVKM. The V end lost 2 bases, the J end lost 2 bases, and 13 bases lay between the germline ends. The CDR3 here is CASSLGVGRGNQPQHF. CDR3 in DNA: TGTGCCAGCAGTTTAGGGGTCGGGAGGGGCAATCAGCCCCAGCATTTT.

V is TRBV28 and J is TRBJ2-5; D unclear. The CDR3 runs 14 residues. Trimming pared 6 bases from V and 2 bases from J, leaving 13 bases between. Germline V gene data show CDR1 as MDHEN and CDR2 as SYDVKM. The CDR3 sequence is CASRPHRLQETQYF. DNA for the CDR3: TGTGCCAGCAGGCCCCACCGACTTCAAGAGACCCAGTACTTC.

The chain joins TRBV29-1 to TRBJ2-3; possibly TRBD2 for D (6 bases). V dropped 7 bases and J dropped 7 bases, with 18 bases sitting between them. CDR1 and CDR2 from the germline V gene are SQVTM and ANQGSEA. The CDR3 contains 13 residues. As DNA, the CDR3 is TGCAGCGGGGGGGACTTCACGGGCCATACGCAGTATTTT. It specifies CSGGDFTGHTQYF.

The rearrangement joins TRBV29-1 to TRBJ2-1; maybe TRBD2 (5 bases). The CDR3 is made up of 14 amino acids. Trimming shortened V by 2 bases and J by 4 bases, and 12 bases separated the two germline ends. CDR1 and CDR2 from the germline V gene are SQVTM and ANQGSEA. CDR3 sequence: CSVELATGYNEQFF. The CDR3 nucleotides are TGCAGCGTTGAACTAGCAACGGGATACAATGAGCAGTTCTTC.

The V gene is TRBV6-5, the J gene TRBJ2-2; 10 bases are a match to TRBD1. V lost 4 bases to trimming and J lost 6 bases; unmatched junction nucleotides: 2. CDR1 and CDR2 (germline): MNHEY, SVGAGI. CDR3 length: 14 residues. The CDR3 region is CASSSTGGPGELFF. In nucleotides, the CDR3 is TGTGCCAGCAGTTCGACAGGGGGCCCCGGGGAGCTGTTTTTT.

The chain couples TRBV5-1 to TRBJ1-1, with D perhaps TRBD1 (6 bases). V lost 3 bases, J lost 3 bases, and 12 bases lay in between. The germline V gene has CDR1 SGHRS and CDR2 YFSETQ. The CDR3 extends over 14 amino acids. The CDR3 loop reads CASSSGTLDTEAFF. DNA of the CDR3: TGCGCCAGCAGCTCCGGGACACTAGACACTGAAGCTTTCTTT.

The rearrangement links TRBV7-9 to TRBJ2-7; TRBD1 matches 8 bases. The germline V gene has CDR1 SEHNR and CDR2 FQNEAQ (reference sequence). This CDR3 comprises 13 residues. Trimming removed 5 bases from V and 0 bases from J; junction bases left unmatched: 0. The CDR3 coding sequence is TGTGCCAGCAGCCAGGGGGCCTCCTACGAGCAGTACTTC. It specifies CASSQGASYEQYF.

As DNA, the CDR3 is TGTGCCAGCAGCTTCCTCCCCCGGAGAAGCAATCAGCCCCAGCATTTT. Translation gives CASSFLPRRSNQPQHF. This rearrangement joins TRBV7-2 to TRBJ1-5, with unresolved D. CDR1 and CDR2 from the germline V gene are SGHTA and FQGNSA. The V gene lost 3 bases and the J gene lost 1 base, with 13 bases spanning the gap. CDR3 size: 16 residues. Full variable domain (remainder filled in from reference TRBV7-2 and TRBJ1-5): GAGVSQSPSNKVTEKGKDVELRCDPISGHTALYWYRQSLGQGLEFLIYFQGNSAPDKSGLPSDRFSAERTGGSVSTLTIQRTQQEDSAVYLCASSFLPRRSNQPQHFGDGTRLSIL.

The chain uses TRBV19 and TRBJ1-1; 7 bases agree with TRBD1. V lost 5 bases, J lost 0 bases, and 3 bases stayed unmatched. The CDR3 has 14 residues. The germline CDR1 and CDR2 sequences are LNHDA and SQIVND (reference sequence). The CDR3 loop reads CASSYRGMNTEAFF. The CDR3 bases are TGTGCCAGTAGTTACAGGGGTATGAACACTGAAGCTTTCTTT.

The chain joins TRBV7-9 to TRBJ1-4, with TRBD1 identical over 9 bases. The CDR3 runs 13 residues. Trimming cost V 6 bases and J 7 bases; bases outside gene matches: 3. CDR1 SEHNR and CDR2 FQNEAQ come from the germline V gene (reference sequence). CDR3 nucleotides: TGTGCCAGCAGAAGGGACAGGGCTGAAAAACTGTTTTTT. This translates into CASRRDRAEKLFF.

The V and J genes are TRBV5-4 and TRBJ2-1; tentative D call: TRBD1 (6 bases). CDR3 length: 13 residues. Germline loops: CDR1 SGHNT, CDR2 YYREEE (reference sequence). The V end was cut by 6 bases, the J end by 6 bases, with 13 bases between. The CDR3 DNA follows: TGTGCCAGCACTCACGACAGGTTCAATGAGCAGTTCTTC. This codes for CASTHDRFNEQFF.

V gene TRBV10-1 combines with J gene TRBJ1-1; D perhaps matches TRBD1 (5 bases). V lost 4 bases, J lost 2 bases, and 8 bases lay in between. This CDR3 has 13 residues. From germline, CDR1 is WNHNN and CDR2 SYGVQD (reference sequence). The CDR3 spells CASSVTVNTEAFF. The CDR3 region has the DNA TGCGCCAGCAGTGTGACAGTTAACACTGAAGCTTTCTTT.

This sequence joins TRBV23-1 and TRBJ2-1, with 9 bases identical to TRBD2. TRBV23-1 is annotated as an ORF whose role is uncertain. This CDR3 spans 17 amino acids. V lost 0 bases, J lost 6 bases, and 9 bases stayed unmatched. CDR3 amino acids: CASSQSHQREVSNEQFF. The CDR3 coding sequence is TGCGCCAGCAGTCAATCGCATCAGCGGGAGGTCTCCAATGAGCAGTTCTTC.

The gene calls are TRBV5-5 and TRBJ2-7, with D possibly matching TRBD2 (5 bases). The CDR3 extends over 16 amino acids. Trimming stripped 1 base from V and 1 base from J, with 15 bases between. Germline lookup yields CDR1 SGHKS and CDR2 YYEKEE (reference sequence). In DNA form, the CDR3 reads TGTGCCAGCAGCTTGTTGGCGGGCCTACCTTCCTACGAGCAGTACTTC. Amino acid sequence: CASSLLAGLPSYEQYF.